Listed below are T cell receptor beta chains from one sample, sequenced in a study of regulatory T cells in long-lasting Graves disease. TCRdb independently ran MiXCR on the multiplex PCR reads; one entry per CDR3 protein. The table lists 500,000 to 800,000 distinct CDR3 sequences, roughly 30% of them singletons. Sample: peripheral blood mononuclear cells (PBMCs), taken when the disease was refractory, from a patient treated with antithyroid drugs. Receptors were obtained from a female donor with Graves disease. Both conserved end residues are part of each CDR3. A D gene is named only where the DNA matches it firmly. Only some rows state a clone size, as once, few, many or a class for expanded clones.

TRBJ1-2	NA	NA	TRBV3-1	CASWGYGYGHTF	TGTGCCAGCTGGGGGTATGGCTATGGCCACACCTTC
TRBJ2-2	NA	few	TRBV20-1	CSANTPNTGELFF	TGCAGTGCTAACACTCCGAACACCGGGGAGCTGTTTTTT
TRBJ1-5	TRBD1	many	TRBV28	CASWGTGDNQPQHF	TGTGCCAGCTGGGGGACAGGGGACAATCAGCCCCAGCATTTT
TRBJ1-1	NA	NA	TRBV5-1	CASSSGRDLNTEAFF	TGCGCCAGCAGCTCGGGCAGAGACCTGAACACTGAAGCTTTCTTT
TRBJ2-4	TRBD2	NA	TRBV29-1	CSVRVPGLAGSLAKNIQYF	TGCAGCGTCCGCGTCCCGGGACTAGCGGGATCCCTAGCCAAAAACATTCAGTACTTC
TRBJ1-1	NA	NA	TRBV7-3	CASGEGSTEAFF	TGTGCCAGTGGGGAGGGGTCCACTGAAGCTTTCTTT
TRBJ1-5	NA	few	TRBV6-1	CASRATSDQPQHF	TGTGCCAGCAGGGCTACGTCGGATCAGCCCCAGCATTTT
TRBJ2-7	NA	NA	TRBV27	CASPFSHEQYF	TGTGCCAGCCCCTTCTCCCACGAGCAGTACTTC
TRBJ1-5	TRBD1	many	TRBV2	CASRGQGRNQPQHF	TGTGCCAGCAGAGGACAGGGCCGAAATCAGCCCCAGCATTTT
TRBJ2-7	TRBD1	many	TRBV12-3/TRBV12-4	CASSLAGGMYEQYF	TGTGCCAGCAGTTTGGCAGGGGGCATGTACGAGCAGTACTTC
TRBJ2-2	NA	NA	TRBV3-1	CASSQPSNTGELFF	TGTGCCAGCAGCCAACCTAGCAACACCGGGGAGCTGTTTTTT
TRBJ2-7	NA	few	TRBV5-1	CASSLGQPVNEQYF	TGCGCCAGCAGCTTGGGACAACCAGTCAACGAGCAGTACTTC
TRBJ1-1	NA	NA	TRBV7-3	CASSPRDTLNTEAFF	TGTGCCAGCAGCCCCAGGGACACATTGAACACTGAAGCTTTCTTT
TRBJ1-6	TRBD1	NA	TRBV29-1	CSAGEGANSPLHF	TGCAGCGCCGGAGAGGGGGCGAATTCACCCCTCCACTTT
TRBJ1-2	TRBD1	NA	TRBV19	CASSIVRTGAYHGYTF	TGTGCCAGTAGTATCGTCCGGACAGGGGCTTATCATGGCTACACCTTC
TRBJ2-2	NA	NA	TRBV25-1	CASRLPGNTGELFF	TGTGCCAGCAGGCTCCCAGGTAACACCGGGGAGCTGTTTTTT
TRBJ2-2	NA	few	TRBV7-2	CASSYRGGSWIGELFF	TGTGCCAGCAGTTATAGAGGAGGGAGTTGGATCGGGGAGCTGTTTTTT
TRBJ1-5	NA	many	TRBV2	CASSEYRGIQPQHF	TGTGCCAGCAGTGAGTATAGGGGGATTCAGCCCCAGCATTTT
TRBJ1-2	TRBD1	many	TRBV28	CASSSGQGATYGYTF	TGTGCCAGCAGTTCGGGACAGGGGGCGACCTATGGCTACACCTTC
TRBJ2-5	TRBD2	NA	TRBV20-1	CSAFGLEMWETQYF	TGCAGTGCTTTCGGACTAGAGATGTGGGAGACCCAGTACTTC
TRBJ2-7	NA	once	TRBV5-1	CASSLRQIPTEQYF	TGCGCCAGCAGCTTGAGACAGATACCTACAGAGCAGTACTTC
TRBJ1-2	NA	NA	TRBV6-5	CASSYSNQAFSGYTF	TGTGCCAGCAGTTACTCGAACCAGGCGTTCTCTGGCTACACCTTC
TRBJ1-4	NA	NA	TRBV20-1	CSASVATNEKLFF	TGCAGTGCCTCAGTTGCAACTAATGAAAAACTGTTTTTT
TRBJ1-2	NA	many	TRBV28	CASSFGIVYGYTF	TGTGCCAGCAGTTTCGGCATCGTCTATGGCTACACCTTC
TRBJ2-7	TRBD1	NA	TRBV20-1	CSGVETGGAYEQYF	TGCAGTGGGGTGGAGACAGGGGGAGCCTACGAGCAGTACTTC
TRBJ1-5	NA	once	TRBV25-1	CASSVGSQPQHF	TGTGCCAGCAGTGTTGGGAGTCAGCCCCAGCATTTT
TRBJ1-2	NA	NA	TRBV30	CAWRRKESYGYTF	TGTGCCTGGAGACGGAAGGAATCCTATGGCTACACCTTC
TRBJ2-2	NA	many	TRBV12-3/TRBV12-4	CASSFIDLLNTGELFF	TGTGCCAGCAGTTTTATCGACTTACTAAACACCGGGGAGCTGTTTTTT
TRBJ1-2	NA	few	TRBV19	CASSIAWTHRGYTF	TGTGCCAGTAGTATAGCGTGGACACACCGAGGCTACACCTTC
TRBJ2-4	TRBD1	NA	TRBV6-4	CASKLLGTGNNMDIQYF	TGTGCCAGCAAGCTTCTTGGGACAGGGAATAACATGGACATTCAGTACTTC
TRBJ1-1	TRBD1	NA	TRBV19	CASRKRQGMRTEAFF	TGTGCCAGTCGCAAACGACAGGGTATGAGGACTGAAGCTTTCTTT
TRBJ2-7	NA	many	TRBV10-3	CATTGSYEQYF	TGTGCCACCACCGGCAGCTACGAGCAGTACTTC
TRBJ2-7	NA	NA	TRBV30	CAWSVDGYEQYF	TGTGCCTGGAGTGTCGATGGTTACGAGCAGTACTTC
TRBJ2-4	TRBD1	NA	TRBV12-3/TRBV12-4	CASTPSRDRVAKNIQYF	TGTGCCAGCACCCCTAGCCGGGACAGGGTAGCCAAAAACATTCAGTACTTC
TRBJ1-1	TRBD1	many	TRBV6-2/TRBV6-3	CASSQQGAWAEAFF	TGTGCCAGCAGTCAACAGGGGGCTTGGGCTGAAGCTTTCTTT
TRBJ1-5	TRBD1	few	TRBV20-1	CSAGTGGNQPQHF	TGCAGCGCAGGGACAGGGGGTAATCAGCCCCAGCATTTT
TRBJ1-2	NA	NA	TRBV30	CAWSETGGRGGYTF	TGTGCCTGGAGTGAGACAGGTGGCCGGGGTGGCTACACCTTC
TRBJ2-7	NA	many	TRBV6-5	CASSYSGQGSSGSSYEQYF	TGTGCCAGCAGTTACTCGGGACAGGGATCTAGCGGGAGCTCCTACGAGCAGTACTTC
TRBJ2-5	NA	NA	TRBV20-1	CSASGNYQETQYF	TGCAGTGCTAGCGGAAACTACCAAGAGACCCAGTACTTC
TRBJ1-1	NA	few	TRBV12-3/TRBV12-4	CASSLWGWDTEAFF	TGTGCCAGCAGTTTATGGGGGTGGGACACTGAAGCTTTCTTT
TRBJ2-2	TRBD1	NA	TRBV25-1	CASGGQTNTGELFF	TGTGCCAGCGGGGGACAGACGAACACCGGGGAGCTGTTTTTT
TRBJ2-7	TRBD2	NA	TRBV20-1	CSARVGLAGGLEQYF	TGCAGTGCTAGAGTGGGACTAGCGGGAGGACTCGAGCAGTACTTC
TRBJ1-2	NA	NA	TRBV20-1	CSATGDYGYTF	TGCAGTGCTACAGGGGACTATGGCTACACCTTC
TRBJ2-2	NA	few	TRBV12-3/TRBV12-4	CASSEAYGGELFF	TGTGCCAGCAGTGAAGCGTATGGGGGGGAGCTGTTTTTT
TRBJ2-6	TRBD2	few	TRBV18	CASSPRSGAGANVLTF	TGTGCCAGCTCACCACGTAGCGGGGCTGGGGCCAACGTCCTGACTTTC
TRBJ1-6	NA	once	TRBV12-3/TRBV12-4	CASSLSRGGGSPLHF	TGTGCCAGCAGTTTAAGTCGGGGAGGGGGATCACCCCTCCACTTT
TRBJ2-7	NA	NA	TRBV6-1	CASSDLQGTRLYEQYF	TGTGCCAGCAGTGACCTCCAGGGCACTAGGTTATACGAGCAGTACTTC
TRBJ1-1	NA	many	TRBV28	CASSFHAGTEAFF	TGTGCCAGCAGTTTCCACGCGGGGACTGAAGCTTTCTTT
TRBJ2-7	NA	NA	TRBV6-2/TRBV6-3	CASRGSGTRGEQYF	TGTGCCAGCAGGGGTTCGGGGACGAGGGGAGAGCAGTACTTC